This T cell receptor (beta chain) was observed in a study of blood T cell repertoires in COVID-19. Across the study: There were acute and convalescent COVID-19 samples, and they came from the United States, Italy and Spain.

The V segment lost 4 bases and the J segment 5 bases; nucleotides outside the gene matches: 5. CDR3 length equals 15 residues. In germline, CDR1 is LNHDA, CDR2 SQIVND (reference sequence). Per the study methods: Nucleated cell number was recorded as an estimate derived from reference gene primer amplification. Profiling relied on immunoSEQ multiplex PCR, and the TCRdb table lists in-frame clones only, not all of them. The V and J calls and clone size were taken over from that table, and D and trimming were inferred from the DNA. The sample shows about 370,000 clones, roughly nine tenths of them seen only once. This clone was seen a handful of times. Ages ranged from about 18 to 89 years, with residence in approximately 25 US areas.

The chain carries TRBV19 and TRBJ2-2; 9 bases are shared with TRBD2. The clonotype originates from a man younger than 35 who had recovered from COVID-19. Sequenced: PBMCs or T cells enriched from blood (not recorded which). The CDR3 sequence is CASSNGLAGTGELFF. CDR3 coding DNA: TGTGCCAGTAGTAATGGCCTAGCGGGGACCGGGGAGCTGTTTTTT.